The 10 T cell receptor beta chains reported below all come from one sample, sequenced in a study of metastatic and nonmetastatic thyroid tumors. TCRdb ran MiXCR on the PCR reads. The sample consists of about 27,000 clones, roughly 17% of them appearing once. Patients were all untreated before their thyroid surgery. The sample was blood. All receptors come from a male donor with papillary thyroid cancer or a benign thyroid nodule (not recorded which). Some clones in this sample may be carry-over from other donors' samples.

By share of the sample, this clone is medium-sized (0.01 to 0.1%). The genes are TRBV13 and TRBJ2-2; D is uncertain. This CDR3 is 16 amino acids long. Per germline, CDR1 PRHDT and CDR2 FYEKMQ (reference sequence). The V and J ends lost 5 bases and 5 bases respectively, with 18 bases between them. The DNA of the CDR3 is TGTGCCAGCAGCCCCGTTGGGCAATTAGGTACCGGGGAGCTGTTTTTT. Translation: CASSPVGQLGTGELFF. Full variable domain (rest looked up from reference TRBV13 and TRBJ2-2): AAGVIQSPRHLIKEKRETATLKCYPIPRHDTVYWYQQGPGQDPQFLISFYEKMQSDKGSIPDRFSAQQFSDYHSELNMSSLELGDSALYFCASSPVGQLGTGELFFGEGSRLTVL.

The V and J genes are TRBV28 and TRBJ1-2; perhaps TRBD1 as D (5 bases). Germline V gene sequence: CDR1 MDHEN, CDR2 SYDVKM. This CDR3 has 16 residues. The V end lost 4 bases, the J end lost 4 bases, and 19 bases lay between the germline ends. As DNA, the CDR3 is TGTGCCAGCAGTTCGGGACTGGTAGGAGTGGTCTATGGCTACACCTTC. The encoded protein is CASSSGLVGVVYGYTF.

At least ten counts were recorded for this clone. The chain combines TRBV2 with TRBJ1-1; 8 bases fit TRBD1. This CDR3 is 12 amino acids long. The V and J ends lost 10 bases and 5 bases, in that order; junction bases with no gene match: 6. From germline, CDR1 is SNHLY and CDR2 FYNNEI. The CDR3 sequence: CANDRGGTEAFF. The CDR3 DNA follows: TGTGCCAACGACAGGGGCGGAACTGAAGCTTTCTTT.

Many counts were recorded for this clone. The chain carries TRBV30 and TRBJ1-2; D uncertain. The germline V gene encodes CDR1 GTSNPN and CDR2 SVGIG (reference sequence). Trimming pared 4 bases from V and 4 bases from J, leaving 13 bases between. The CDR3 runs to 13 residues. The CDR3 sequence is CAWTGNSLYGYTF. CDR3 bases: TGTGCCTGGACGGGGAACAGTCTCTATGGCTACACCTTC.

This CDR3 reads CASSSLTAVTEAFF. The CDR3 DNA reads TGTGCCAGCAGCTCCTTAACGGCTGTCACTGAAGCTTTCTTT. The chain carries TRBV11-2 and TRBJ1-1, with D hard to call. CDR1 is SGHAT, CDR2 FQNNGV, per germline. The CDR3 covers 14 residues. V gave up 4 bases and J gave up 4 bases, with 13 bases separating them.

This clone was picked up many times. The rearrangement links TRBV28 to TRBJ2-3, with TRBD1 matching over 8 bases. The CDR3 length is 14 residues. Germline trimming cut 6 bases from V and 6 bases from J; bases unmatched to any gene: 8. CDR1 is MDHEN, CDR2 SYDVKM, per germline. The CDR3 sequence: CASSRGRGGDTQYF. The CDR3 DNA reads as TGTGCCAGCAGCAGGGGGCGCGGTGGTGATACGCAGTATTTT.

This clone was observed at least ten times. The chain links TRBV10-1 to TRBJ2-7; D perhaps matches TRBD2 (5 bases). The CDR3 is made up of 13 amino acids. The V end was cut by 4 bases, the J end by 1 base, with 8 bases between. Germline CDR1 WNHNN, CDR2 SYGVQD (reference sequence). The DNA for the CDR3 is TGCGCCAGCAGTGGGCCGGGGTCCTACGAGCAGTACTTC. It specifies CASSGPGSYEQYF.

This clone was counted at least ten times. V gene TRBV7-6 combines with J gene TRBJ2-7, with D perhaps TRBD1 (6 bases). V was trimmed by 3 bases and J by 3 bases, leaving 18 bases between them. Germline CDR1 is SGHVS and CDR2 is FNYEAQ. This CDR3 comprises 16 residues. For the CDR3, the DNA is TGTGCCAGCAGCTTGGGTCAGGGGACCCCTCTCTACGAGCAGTACTTC. Protein sequence: CASSLGQGTPLYEQYF.

This clone came up a few times. The J gene is TRBJ1-2, the V gene TRBV5-1; D is perhaps TRBD1 (5 bases). Germline loops: CDR1 SGHRS, CDR2 YFSETQ. Trimming removed 5 bases at V and 8 bases at J, with 19 bases between. The CDR3 consists of 14 residues. The CDR3 bases are TGCGCCAGCAGGAAAGGTCGGGACCAGGCAGGCTACACCTTC. It yields the protein CASRKGRDQAGYTF.

This clone was seen at least ten times. The chain carries TRBV30 and TRBJ1-1, with a tentative D call TRBD1 (5 bases). Germline V gives CDR1 GTSNPN, CDR2 SVGIG (reference sequence). CDR3 length equals 13 residues. Trimming cost V 1 base and J 3 bases, with 9 bases left between them. Written as DNA, the CDR3 is TGTGCCTGGAGTGGACAGTTTGACACTGAAGCTTTCTTT. This codes for CAWSGQFDTEAFF.